These 19 T cell receptor beta chains were sequenced from one sample in a study of cytomegalovirus exposure and HLA in healthy donors. The PCR ran on 60 Vbeta and 13 Jbeta primers. The repertoire was sequenced with immunoSEQ multiplex PCR; TCRdb's copy has only in-frame clones and lacks some. This repertoire includes around 70,000 clones. The sample consisted of PBMCs. These receptor sequences come from a female donor in good health and CMV-seropositive.

The rearrangement uses TRBV6-4 and TRBJ2-3, with 8 bases matching TRBD2. CDR3 length: 15 amino acids. The junction had 5 bases not matched to a gene; V was cut back by 4 bases and J by 2 bases. Germline V gives CDR1 MRHNA, CDR2 SNTAGT. The CDR3: CASSATSGNTDTQYF. The CDR3 coding sequence is TGTGCCAGCAGTGCCACTAGCGGAAACACAGATACGCAGTATTTT.

This rearrangement joins TRBV6-1 to TRBJ2-7; D is possibly TRBD1 (8 bases). The CDR3 loop spans 15 amino acids. CDR1 and CDR2 from the germline V gene are MNHNS and SASEGT. V lost 3 bases, J lost 5 bases, and 17 bases lay in between. The CDR3 coding sequence is TGTGCCAGCAGTGAGGGGGGGACAGGCCAAAACGAGCAGTACTTC. This sequence encodes CASSEGGTGQNEQYF.

The CDR3 loop is CSVGTIHTDTQYF. The CDR3 coding sequence is TGCAGCGTCGGGACTATCCACACAGATACGCAGTATTTT. V gene TRBV29-1 combines with J gene TRBJ2-3; 7 bases line up with TRBD2. The germline gives CDR1 SQVTM, CDR2 ANQGSEA. Trimming at V came to 6 bases and at J to 2 bases, leaving 5 bases not matched to a gene. This CDR3 contains 13 residues.

The chain links TRBV19 to TRBJ1-2; no definite D call. The CDR3 contains 11 residues. The ends were cut back, 4 bases at V and 4 bases at J, with 4 bases in the middle. Germline V gives CDR1 LNHDA, CDR2 SQIVND (reference sequence). The CDR3 coding sequence is TGTGCCAGTAGTAGCGGCTATGGCTACACCTTC. Residues: CASSSGYGYTF.

The chain has TRBV11-2 and TRBJ2-7; 11 positions match TRBD1. This CDR3 comprises 14 residues. Germline V CDR1 and CDR2: SGHAT, FQNNGV. Trimming at V came to 4 bases and at J to 2 bases, leaving 1 base not matched to a gene. The CDR3 DNA sequence: TGTGCCAGCAGCTCGGGACAGGGGGCCTACGAGCAGTACTTC. This encodes CASSSGQGAYEQYF.

J is TRBJ1-5 and V is TRBV5-6; 9 bases agree with TRBD1. Germline CDR1 reads SGHDT; CDR2 reads YYEEEE. The ends lost 2 bases at V and 5 bases at J; junction bases unmatched: 11. This CDR3 contains 17 residues. The DNA of the CDR3 is TGTGCCAGCAGCTTTGGTTCCTGGACAGGGGTATATCAGCCCCAGCATTTT. Its protein product is CASSFGSWTGVYQPQHF.

The chain couples TRBV4-1 to TRBJ1-3, with 9 positions matching TRBD1. Trimming at V came to 2 bases and at J to 2 bases, leaving 10 bases not matched to a gene. Germline values: CDR1 MGHRA, CDR2 YSYEKL. This CDR3 comprises 18 residues. CDR3 bases: TGCGCCAGCAGCCAAAAGGGACAGGGTACCCTCGCTGGAAACACCATATATTTT. Translated, it gives CASSQKGQGTLAGNTIYF.

The chain recombines TRBV28 with TRBJ1-2; 9 bases fit TRBD1. Per the germline V gene, CDR1 is MDHEN and CDR2 is SYDVKM. The CDR3 has 16 residues. The trim removed 6 bases at V and 8 bases at J, leaving 16 bases unmatched. The CDR3 sequence is CASSPKLTGGFSGYTF. The CDR3 DNA follows: TGTGCCAGCAGCCCGAAATTGACAGGGGGTTTCTCCGGCTACACCTTC.

The chain employs TRBV4-1 and TRBJ1-2; the D gene is possibly TRBD1 (5 bases). The germline V gene has CDR1 MGHRA and CDR2 YSYEKL. The CDR3 is 13 residues long. The V and J ends lost 1 base and 9 bases respectively, with 12 bases between them. The chain's CDR3 is CASSQGGVQSYTF. The DNA of the CDR3 is TGCGCCAGCAGCCAAGGGGGGGTCCAGAGCTACACCTTC.

The chain is built from TRBV5-1 and TRBJ2-5, with 10 bases identical to TRBD2. This CDR3 is 15 amino acids long. Trimming at V came to 1 base and at J to 1 base, leaving 1 base not matched to a gene. Germline V gene lookup returns CDR1 SGHRS and CDR2 YFSETQ. The CDR3: CASSLTSGAQETQYF. The CDR3 DNA reads as TGCGCCAGCAGCTTGACTAGCGGGGCCCAAGAGACCCAGTACTTC.

The genes are TRBV7-6 and TRBJ2-3; possible D gene TRBD2, 5 bases. The ends were cut back, 0 bases at V and 6 bases at J, with 13 bases in the middle. This CDR3 has 15 residues. Germline CDR1 SGHVS, CDR2 FNYEAQ. The CDR3 coding sequence is TGTGCCAGCAGCTTAGCACCGGGGAATAAGGATACGCAGTATTTT. Translated, it gives CASSLAPGNKDTQYF.

This chain joins TRBV6-6 and TRBJ1-2; a possible D gene is TRBD1 (6 bases). The CDR3 loop spans 12 amino acids. With 5 bases removed from V and 4 bases from J, the gap between germline ends came to 8 bases. Looked up from germline, CDR1 is MNHNY and CDR2 is SVGAGI (reference sequence). CDR3 in DNA: TGTGCCAGCAGTGGACAGATCTATGGCTACACCTTC. Translating gives CASSGQIYGYTF.

The chain joins TRBV28 to TRBJ1-3; unclear D gene. The ends were cut back, 6 bases at V and 3 bases at J, with 15 bases in the middle. The CDR3 contains 15 residues. Germline CDR1 reads MDHEN; CDR2 reads SYDVKM. The CDR3 loop reads CASSPNYSLGNTIYF. The CDR3 nucleotides are TGTGCCAGCAGCCCCAATTACAGTCTTGGAAACACCATATATTTT.

The chain employs TRBV30 and TRBJ1-1; D is uncertain. In germline, CDR1 is GTSNPN, CDR2 SVGIG (reference sequence). The CDR3 runs 12 residues. V dropped 5 bases and J dropped 2 bases, with 9 bases sitting between them. Here the CDR3 reads CAWGELNTEAFF. Here the CDR3 DNA reads TGTGCCTGGGGTGAACTAAACACTGAAGCTTTCTTT.

The chain combines TRBV7-9 with TRBJ1-4; unclear D gene. V was shortened by 4 bases and J by 0 bases, with 9 bases between the two germline ends. The length of the CDR3 is 15 residues. Germline V gene sequence: CDR1 SEHNR, CDR2 FQNEAQ (reference sequence). CDR3 nucleotide sequence: TGTGCCAGCAGCTCTTTTCTTGCAACTAATGAAAAACTGTTTTTT. Its protein product is CASSSFLATNEKLFF.

J is TRBJ2-7 and V is TRBV5-1; no firm D call. The CDR3 is made up of 14 amino acids. The ends were cut back, 7 bases at V and 0 bases at J, with 14 bases in the middle. CDR1 and CDR2 from the germline V gene are SGHRS and YFSETQ. The CDR3 DNA is TGCGCCAGCGCCCCCGGCGGTAGCTCCTACGAGCAGTACTTC. Amino acids: CASAPGGSSYEQYF. Together with reference TRBV5-1 and TRBJ2-7, the CDR3 gives the full variable domain: KAGVTQTPRYLIKTRGQQVTLSCSPISGHRSVSWYQQTPGQGLQFLFEYFSETQRNKGNFPGRFSGRQFSNSRSEMNVSTLELGDSALYLCASAPGGSSYEQYFGPGTRLTVT.

The rearrangement links TRBV4-3 to TRBJ2-1; perhaps TRBD1 as D (6 bases). The CDR3 runs 16 residues. Trimming shortened V by 1 base and J by 7 bases, and 17 bases separated the two germline ends. Germline lookup yields CDR1 LGHNA and CDR2 YSLEER. Here the CDR3 DNA reads TGCGCCAGCAGCCAAGCCCCCAGGGGTCTAATGAATGAGCAGTTCTTC. Amino acids: CASSQAPRGLMNEQFF.

As DNA, the CDR3 is TGTGCCAGCAGCTTAGGCAGACTTACCGCCTACGAGCAGTACTTC. It codes for CASSLGRLTAYEQYF. The chain couples TRBV13 to TRBJ2-7; D unresolved. V dropped 0 bases and J dropped 2 bases, with 11 bases sitting between them. CDR1 and CDR2 from the germline V gene are PRHDT and FYEKMQ (reference sequence). This CDR3 spans 15 amino acids.

V gene TRBV28 combines with J gene TRBJ2-3; a weak D match, TRBD1 (6 bases). Germline CDR1 reads MDHEN; CDR2 reads SYDVKM. The CDR3 consists of 14 residues. Trimming took 5 bases from V and 4 from J, leaving 13 bases between them. The CDR3 spells CASSIVGGSDTQYF. The DNA for the CDR3 is TGTGCCAGCAGTATAGTAGGGGGTTCAGATACGCAGTATTTT.